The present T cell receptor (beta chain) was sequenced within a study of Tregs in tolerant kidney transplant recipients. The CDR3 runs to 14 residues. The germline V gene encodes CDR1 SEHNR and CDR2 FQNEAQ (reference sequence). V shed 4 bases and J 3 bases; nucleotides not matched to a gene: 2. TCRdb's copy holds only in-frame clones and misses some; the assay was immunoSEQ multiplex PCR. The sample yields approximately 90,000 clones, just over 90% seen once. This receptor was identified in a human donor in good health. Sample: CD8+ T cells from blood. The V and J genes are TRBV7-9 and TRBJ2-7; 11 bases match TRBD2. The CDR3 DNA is TGTGCCAGCAGCTCTAGCGGGAGGATCTACGAGCAGTACTTC. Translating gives CASSSSGRIYEQYF. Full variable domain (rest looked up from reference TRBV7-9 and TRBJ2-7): DTGVSQNPRHKITKRGQNVTFRCDPISEHNRLYWYRQTLGQGPEFLTYFQNEAQLEKSRLLSDRFSAERPKGSFSTLEIQRTEQGDSAMYLCASSSSGRIYEQYFGPGTRLTVT.